The present T cell receptor beta chain was sequenced within a study of tumor and adjacent non-tumor tissue in lung cancer (dated by TCRdb to 2017 to 2018). Regarding the complete study: Of the cohort, around 12 patients had adenocarcinoma, 2 had squamous cell carcinoma and 1 had small cell lung cancer. Ages among the 15 or so patients ranged from roughly 31 to 76 years, there were roughly 10 men and 5 women, and disease was at TNM stage I to III. TCRbeta CDR3 sequencing was performed on 25 to 30 paired specimens, with one tumor sample and one normal lung sample collected per patient. Bulk TCRbeta repertoires were compared between lung tumor tissue and matched distant non-tumor lung tissue obtained from 15 lung cancer patients. A total of some 130,000,000 productive TCRbeta reads were generated by sequencing, corresponding to an average of approximately 4 million reads per sample. Study-level results and caveats: The methods do not name the sequencing platform or mention unique molecular identifiers. Significantly higher TCR diversity was found in younger patients, and higher tumor TCR diversity was associated with shorter overall and disease-free survival. With only roughly 14 patients in the cohort, the authors noted that larger samples and more detailed clinical data are needed. Tumor tissue showed significantly greater TCR diversity (inverse Simpson) than normal lung tissue (approximately 430 vs 150, P = 0.0075, Mann-Whitney U test). Because peripheral blood was not sequenced, the blood TCRbeta repertoires of the lung cancer patients in the study went unexamined. The top 100 clones made up a significantly larger cumulative share of the repertoire in normal lung than in tumor tissue.

On this clonotype itself: This clone's antigen is unknown. The junction and the germline gene differ at one end; a read error may be behind it.

Its CDR3 holds 14 amino acids, cysteine through phenylalanine. The entry retains the CDR3 DNA only, 42 bases that are in frame from base 1. The germline V gene yields MNHNS for CDR1 and SASEGT for CDR2. Libraries were built with multiplex PCR. TCRdb lists the instrument as Illumina HiSeq 2500. TCRbeta libraries were constructed through three rounds of nested PCR with primers (Table S4) according to protocols modified from ARM-PCR. PCR products of 200-500 bp were gel-excised and purified with the QIAquick gel extraction kit before sequencing. On the authors' methods: Reads were cleaned using Trimmomatic, were merged into complete CDR3 sequences using FLASH, and were assigned to V(D)J germline segments using MiTCR. VDJtools was used to compute clonal diversity as the inverse Simpson's index. Productive reads were defined as in-frame sequences without a premature stop codon. The public reads were run again by TCRdb, first through fastp at Q25 and then through MiXCR, and only productive beta chains were kept. All rows with the same CDR3 protein become a single entry with the most common DNA and genes. In this record, the V and J calls reflect TCRdb's handling and not the investigators' own analysis. Here the sample has 90,000 to 130,000 distinct CDR3 sequences; 84% occur a single time. Approximately 24% of the sample comes from the top ten.

RNA was isolated from bulk unsorted tissue, and RNA quality was assessed with a NanoDrop ND-1000 and an Agilent 2100. All donors had newly diagnosed lung cancer, had not received prior chemotherapy, and were admitted for thoracic surgery in China between August and November 2014. Patients who had received previous radiotherapy or chemotherapy, or who had another concurrent cancer, were excluded from the study. Surgical tissue pieces of 1-2 cm3 were preserved in RNAlater solution and were kept at -80 degrees C until use. The specimen sequenced was lung tumor tissue. The sequence joins TRBV6-1 to TRBJ1-5, with a tentative D gene TRBD1 over 5 matching bases. The receptor comes from a man in his sixties or seventies with non-small cell lung cancer. The DNA sequence is as follows: TGTGCCAGCAGCGCGGGGACTAGCAATCAGTCCCAGCATTTT. This encodes CASSAGTSNQSQHF.